Each of the 2 T cell receptor beta chains below was sequenced from the same sample in a study of T cell changes during pregnancy in multiple sclerosis. Repertoires were generated with immunoSEQ multiplex PCR, while TCRdb's copy carries only in-frame clones and drops some. Here the sample spans about 50,000 clones, about 91% being singletons. This material consisted of CD8+ T cells from peripheral blood mononuclear cells, taken after pregnancy. Receptors were obtained from a female donor with multiple sclerosis, enrolled in a pregnancy study.

V is TRBV2 and J is TRBJ2-2; 7 bases align to TRBD2. V lost 10 bases, J lost 1 base, and 3 bases stayed unmatched. Germline V gene lookup returns CDR1 SNHLY and CDR2 FYNNEI. This CDR3 comprises 13 residues. The CDR3 nucleotides are TGTGCCACGACGGGGGGGAACACCGGGGAGCTGTTTTTT. As protein: CATTGGNTGELFF.

The rearrangement joins TRBV27 to TRBJ1-1; 7 bases fit TRBD1. Germline trimming cut 5 bases from V and 0 bases from J; bases unmatched to any gene: 6. Per the germline V gene, CDR1 is MNHEY and CDR2 is SMNVEV (reference sequence). The CDR3 has 15 residues. CDR3 in amino acids: CASSAPGQLNTEAFF. CDR3 DNA sequence: TGTGCCAGCAGTGCTCCGGGACAGTTGAACACTGAAGCTTTCTTT.